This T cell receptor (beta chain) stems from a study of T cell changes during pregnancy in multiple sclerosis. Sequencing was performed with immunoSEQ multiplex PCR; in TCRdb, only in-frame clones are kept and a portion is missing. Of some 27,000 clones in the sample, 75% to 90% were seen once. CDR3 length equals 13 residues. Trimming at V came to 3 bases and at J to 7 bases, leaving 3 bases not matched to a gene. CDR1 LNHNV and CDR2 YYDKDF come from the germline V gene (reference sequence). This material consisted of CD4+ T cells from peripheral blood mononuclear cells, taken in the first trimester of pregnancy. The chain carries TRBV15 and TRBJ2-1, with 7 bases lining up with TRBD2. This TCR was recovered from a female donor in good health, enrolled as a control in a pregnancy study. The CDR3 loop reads CATSSGGGNEQFF. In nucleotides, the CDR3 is TGTGCCACCAGCAGTGGGGGGGGGAATGAGCAGTTCTTC.